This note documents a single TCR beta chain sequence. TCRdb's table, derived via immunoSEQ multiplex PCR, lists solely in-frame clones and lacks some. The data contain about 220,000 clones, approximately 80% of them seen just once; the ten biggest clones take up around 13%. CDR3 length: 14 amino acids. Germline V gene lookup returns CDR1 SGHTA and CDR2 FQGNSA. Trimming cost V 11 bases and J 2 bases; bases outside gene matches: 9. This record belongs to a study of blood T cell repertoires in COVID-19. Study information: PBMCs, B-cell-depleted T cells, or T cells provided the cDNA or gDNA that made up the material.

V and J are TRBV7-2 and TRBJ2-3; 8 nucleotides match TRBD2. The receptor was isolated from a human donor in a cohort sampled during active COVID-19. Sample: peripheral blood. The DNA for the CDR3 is TGTGCCTTCGGGGTAGCGGGGTCCACAGATACGCAGTATTTT. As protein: CAFGVAGSTDTQYF.